The next 18 T cell receptor beta chains were all read from a single sample in a study of OX40 agonist ivuxolimab in advanced cancers. The data were produced by immunoSEQ multiplex PCR, yet TCRdb's version contains in-frame clones alone and is incomplete. The table lists about 22,000 clones, approximately 88% of them singletons, with 35% to 40% in the top ten. The input for sequencing was CD4+ or CD8+ T cells sorted from blood, taken in a trial of the OX40 agonist ivuxolimab. These receptors were taken from an adult with an advanced solid tumor such as melanoma, head and neck, liver or kidney cancer.

DNA of the CDR3: TGCGCCAGCAGCCAAGGGGAAGGACTAGGGAATGAGCAGTTCTTC. The encoded protein is CASSQGEGLGNEQFF. The chain is built from TRBV4-1 and TRBJ2-1; 7 bases fit TRBD2. The CDR3 is 15 residues long. Germline-derived CDR1 and CDR2 are MGHRA and YSYEKL. The trim removed 1 base at V and 7 bases at J, leaving 7 bases unmatched.

CDR3 region: CASEDSYEQYF. DNA for the CDR3: TGTGCCAGCGAGGACAGCTACGAGCAGTACTTC. The chain couples TRBV5-6 to TRBJ2-5; tentative D call: TRBD1 (6 bases). Judging by the DNA end, TRBJ2-7 fits better; the J call may be wrong. The CDR3 is 11 amino acids. CDR1 is SGHDT, CDR2 YYEEEE, per germline.

The CDR3 here is CATSRDGLPYEQYF. The DNA for the CDR3 is TGTGCCACCAGCAGAGACGGACTCCCTTACGAGCAGTACTTC. The rearrangement joins TRBV15 to TRBJ2-7; possible D gene TRBD2, 5 bases. The CDR3 runs 14 residues. CDR1 and CDR2 (germline): LNHNV, YYDKDF (reference sequence). The V end lost 0 bases, the J end lost 4 bases, and 10 bases lay between the germline ends.

The genes are TRBV5-1 and TRBJ2-1; TRBD1 matches 7 bases. V gave up 0 bases and J gave up 2 bases; unmatched junction bases: 5. Germline V lookup: CDR1 SGHRS, CDR2 YFSETQ. This CDR3 has 16 residues. CDR3 loop: CASSLGDRGTYNEQFF. Written as DNA, the CDR3 is TGCGCCAGCAGCTTGGGGGACAGAGGGACCTACAATGAGCAGTTCTTC.

The chain is built from TRBV7-9 and TRBJ2-1; 10 nucleotides line up with TRBD2. V lost 3 bases, J lost 9 bases, and 5 bases stayed unmatched. This CDR3 is 14 amino acids long. CDR1 SEHNR and CDR2 FQNEAQ come from the germline V gene (reference sequence). This chain's CDR3 is CASSLSGRDSEQFF. Here the CDR3 DNA reads TGTGCCAGCAGCTTGAGCGGGAGGGATAGTGAGCAGTTCTTC.

The genes are TRBV7-9 and TRBJ2-1, with 11 bases lining up with TRBD1. This CDR3 contains 17 residues. With V trimmed by 5 bases and J by 0 bases, 6 bases remained unmatched. Germline CDR1 SEHNR, CDR2 FQNEAQ (reference sequence). CDR3 residues: CASSPGQGVTSYNEQFF. The CDR3 nucleotides are TGTGCCAGCAGCCCGGGACAGGGGGTCACCTCCTACAATGAGCAGTTCTTC.

The chain joins TRBV5-1 to TRBJ2-7, with 8 bases identical to TRBD2. The germline CDR1 and CDR2 sequences are SGHRS and YFSETQ. The V and J ends lost 3 bases and 0 bases, in that order; junction bases with no gene match: 8. This CDR3 is built from 16 residues. This chain's CDR3 is CASSSGGTVSSYEQYF. The CDR3 bases are TGCGCCAGCAGCTCGGGAGGGACGGTGAGCTCCTACGAGCAGTACTTC. The full variable domain, in which reference TRBV5-1 and TRBJ2-7 provide the parts outside the CDR3, is KAGVTQTPRYLIKTRGQQVTLSCSPISGHRSVSWYQQTPGQGLQFLFEYFSETQRNKGNFPGRFSGRQFSNSRSEMNVSTLELGDSALYLCASSSGGTVSSYEQYFGPGTRLTVT.

The J gene is TRBJ2-7, the V gene TRBV19, with 7 positions matching TRBD1. Germline V gives CDR1 LNHDA, CDR2 SQIVND (reference sequence). The J segment lost 3 bases and the V segment lost 5 bases, leaving 7 bases of the junction unmatched. The CDR3 has 14 amino acids. The CDR3 DNA is TGTGCCAGTAGTGACAGGGAAGTAGTCTACGAGCAGTACTTC. Protein product: CASSDREVVYEQYF.

The CDR3 DNA follows: TGTGCCAGCAGTTTATCAATGGGGGCGGCCGGGGAGCTGTTTTTT. It yields the protein CASSLSMGAAGELFF. V usage is TRBV27 and J usage is TRBJ2-2; possible D gene TRBD1, 6 bases. CDR1 MNHEY and CDR2 SMNVEV come from the germline V gene (reference sequence). This CDR3 is 15 amino acids long. The ends were cut back, 0 bases at V and 6 bases at J, with 11 bases in the middle.

The rearrangement joins TRBV7-3 to TRBJ2-2; D gene unclear. This CDR3 has 14 residues. Per germline, CDR1 SGHTA and CDR2 FQGTGA. V was cut by 3 bases and J by 2 bases, with 7 bases left in between. The CDR3 loop reads CASSFGPNTGELFF. The CDR3 bases are TGTGCCAGCAGCTTCGGGCCAAACACCGGGGAGCTGTTTTTT.

The chain carries TRBV5-6 and TRBJ2-1, with TRBD1 identical over 11 bases. The CDR3 is 15 amino acids. Germline CDR1 is SGHDT and CDR2 is YYEEEE. J lost 7 bases, V lost 5 bases, and 8 bases had no gene match. This CDR3 reads CASSPGQGARNEQFF. DNA of the CDR3: TGTGCCAGCAGTCCTGGACAGGGGGCGCGGAATGAGCAGTTCTTC.

V and J are TRBV7-9 and TRBJ2-3, with D perhaps matching TRBD2 (7 bases). Germline CDR1 reads SEHNR; CDR2 reads FQNEAQ (reference sequence). This CDR3 comprises 18 residues. Trimming pared 2 bases from V and 2 bases from J, leaving 20 bases between. The chain's CDR3 is CASSLYPPRGRATDTQYF. CDR3 bases: TGTGCCAGCAGCTTATATCCCCCTAGGGGGAGGGCCACAGATACGCAGTATTTT.

The gene calls are TRBV6-4 and TRBJ2-5; TRBD1 is a possible D gene (5 bases). The germline gives CDR1 MRHNA, CDR2 SNTAGT. This CDR3 is built from 16 residues. The ends were cut back, 8 bases at V and 2 bases at J, with 21 bases in the middle. CDR3 sequence reads: CASSRWGQGSQETQYF. The CDR3 DNA follows: TGTGCCAGCTCCCGATGGGGTCAGGGAAGTCAAGAGACCCAGTACTTC.

The chain carries TRBV2 and TRBJ1-2; D is possibly TRBD1 (6 bases). This CDR3 region has 12 residues. Germline V CDR1 and CDR2: SNHLY, FYNNEI. The V gene lost 8 bases and the J gene lost 2 bases, with 9 bases spanning the gap. DNA for the CDR3: TGTGCCAGCCTAGGGGGGAACTATGGCTACACCTTC. Its translation is CASLGGNYGYTF.

This rearrangement joins TRBV30 to TRBJ2-3; D is undetermined. Germline CDR1 GTSNPN, CDR2 SVGIG (reference sequence). Deletions cut 8 bases from V and 2 bases from J, with 11 bases between. The CDR3 is made up of 12 amino acids. DNA of the CDR3: TGTGCCGGGAAAGCCTCCACAGATACGCAGTATTTT. This translates into CAGKASTDTQYF.

The V and J genes are TRBV29-1 and TRBJ2-2; TRBD1 matches at 8 bases. The CDR3 is made up of 13 amino acids. Germline values: CDR1 SQVTM, CDR2 ANQGSEA. Unmatched junction bases numbered 2, after V lost 7 bases and J lost 1 base. DNA for the CDR3: TGCAGCGCTGGACAGGGGAACACCGGGGAGCTGTTTTTT. Translated, it gives CSAGQGNTGELFF.

The chain combines TRBV4-3 with TRBJ2-1; 10 nucleotides match TRBD1. Germline V gives CDR1 LGHNA, CDR2 YSLEER. CDR3 length: 15 amino acids. Unmatched junction bases numbered 4, after V lost 4 bases and J lost 4 bases. As DNA, the CDR3 is TGCGCCAGCAGCCGGACAGGGGGAACATACAATGAGCAGTTCTTC. It translates to CASSRTGGTYNEQFF.

The gene calls are TRBV9 and TRBJ2-1, with TRBD2 matching over 9 bases. In germline, CDR1 is SGDLS, CDR2 YYNGEE. CDR3 length: 18 amino acids. V gave up 0 bases and J gave up 6 bases; unmatched junction bases: 13. The CDR3 is CASSVEGPGVAGVNEQFF. CDR3 in DNA: TGTGCCAGCAGCGTAGAGGGCCCTGGGGTAGCGGGAGTCAATGAGCAGTTCTTC.